A selection of T cell receptor beta chains follows, all from one sample in a study of blood T cells in healthy people across ages. TCRdb re-called the 5' RACE reads through MiXCR, storing one row per CDR3 protein. The repertoire holds roughly 1,500,000 distinct CDR3 sequences, with roughly 32% as singletons. Specimen: blood. Source of these receptors: a woman aged 25 to 45 in good health. The CDR3 runs from the conserved cysteine through the conserved F or W.

TRBV6-1,TRBJ1-2,CASSEPGQGTDYTF
TRBV4-1,TRBJ1-6,CASSPGTVVNSPLHF
TRBV5-1,TRBJ2-3,CASSLSGAADTQYF
TRBV9,TRBJ2-7,CASSVGPVSYEQYF
TRBV6-1,TRBJ1-5,CASAQGDHSNQPQHF
TRBV4-2,TRBJ2-5,CASSQELVETQYF
TRBV20-1,TRBJ2-1,CSARDANYNEQFF
TRBV15,TRBJ1-1,CATSREQLNTEAFF
TRBV10-1,TRBJ2-1,CASSESGRNEQFF
TRBV24-1,TRBJ2-1,CATGLGRAYNEQFF
TRBV6-1,TRBJ2-3,CASSDQLGGTDTQYF
TRBV11-2,TRBJ2-2,CASSRVAGPRTGELFF
TRBV20-1,TRBJ2-7,CSAGEHFPYEQYF
TRBV20-1,TRBJ2-7,CSARALGLVGNYEQYF
TRBV7-8,TRBJ2-2,CASLPSGGAPGELFF
TRBV12-3/TRBV12-4,TRBJ1-6,CASTGTAENSPLHF